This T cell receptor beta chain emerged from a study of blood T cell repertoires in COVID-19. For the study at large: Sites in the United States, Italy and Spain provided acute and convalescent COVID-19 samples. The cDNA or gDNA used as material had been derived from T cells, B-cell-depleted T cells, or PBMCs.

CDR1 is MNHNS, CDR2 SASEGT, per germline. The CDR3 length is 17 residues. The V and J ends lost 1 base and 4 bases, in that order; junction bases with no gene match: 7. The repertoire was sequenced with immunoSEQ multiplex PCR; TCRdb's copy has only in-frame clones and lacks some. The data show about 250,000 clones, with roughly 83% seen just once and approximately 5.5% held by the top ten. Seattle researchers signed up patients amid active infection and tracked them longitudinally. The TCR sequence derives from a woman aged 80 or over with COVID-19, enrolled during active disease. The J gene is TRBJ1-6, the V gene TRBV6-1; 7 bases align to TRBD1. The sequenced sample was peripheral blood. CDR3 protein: CASSEVTWTGYNSPLHF. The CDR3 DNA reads TGTGCCAGCAGTGAAGTAACTTGGACAGGTTATAATTCACCCCTCCACTTT.